Below are 9 T cell receptor beta chains sequenced from a single sample in a study of T-cell memory formation after mild COVID-19. From the 5' RACE reads, TCRdb called clonotypes with MiXCR, one entry per CDR3 protein. The repertoire holds fewer than 600,000 distinct CDR3 sequences, with less than 25% as singletons. The sequenced material came from PBMCs or a T cell subset sorted from them (not recorded which). The receptors derive from an adult woman who had mild COVID-19 (a few samples of this study predate the infection). Cell type and time point are not known.

In this sample, this clonotype turned up a few times. The chain couples TRBV5-1 to TRBJ1-1, with 9 positions matching TRBD1. J lost 5 bases, V lost 4 bases, and 9 bases had no gene match. The CDR3 runs 15 residues. Germline values: CDR1 SGHRS, CDR2 YFSETQ. The CDR3 region has the DNA TGCGCCAGCAGCCCCCTAGGACAGGGGCGGACTGAAGCTTTCTTT. This codes for CASSPLGQGRTEAFF.

This clonotype was detected a few times. The CDR3 protein is CATSDRLAGNNEQFF. CDR3 DNA: TGTGCCACCAGTGATCGACTAGCGGGGAACAATGAGCAGTTCTTC. This sequence joins TRBV24-1 and TRBJ2-1, with 11 bases matching TRBD2. CDR3 length equals 15 residues. Germline V CDR1 and CDR2: KGHDR, SFDVKD. V dropped 3 bases and J dropped 5; count of bases not matched to a gene: 2.

The rearrangement uses TRBV5-4 and TRBJ2-7; 12 bases fit TRBD2. V lost 0 bases to trimming and J lost 5 bases; unmatched junction nucleotides: 3. Germline V gene lookup returns CDR1 SGHNT and CDR2 YYREEE (reference sequence). The CDR3 has 15 residues. The CDR3 spells CASSLGLAGDDEQYF. CDR3 DNA: TGTGCCAGCAGCTTGGGACTAGCGGGAGACGACGAGCAGTACTTC.

The rearrangement links TRBV6-5 to TRBJ2-1; 8 bases are a match to TRBD2. This CDR3 contains 14 residues. The germline gives CDR1 MNHEY, CDR2 SVGAGI. The J segment lost 9 bases and the V segment lost 7 bases, leaving 11 bases of the junction unmatched. The DNA for the CDR3 is TGTGCCAGCAAGATTAGCGGGGCTTACGGTGAGCAGTTCTTC. Translated: CASKISGAYGEQFF.

The chain recombines TRBV11-2 with TRBJ2-2; D remains ambiguous. The CDR3 runs 14 residues. Trimming took 4 bases from V and 6 from J, leaving 12 bases between them. The germline V gene has CDR1 SGHAT and CDR2 FQNNGV. The CDR3 is CASSSRVRPGELFF. DNA of the CDR3: TGTGCCAGCAGCTCCCGGGTCCGCCCCGGGGAGCTGTTTTTT.

The chain is built from TRBV12-3 or TRBV12-4 and TRBJ1-2; D gene unclear. The CDR3 is 13 residues long. The V end lost 3 bases, the J end lost 7 bases, and 12 bases lay between the germline ends. This chain's CDR3 is CASSFPESTGYTF. The CDR3, as DNA: TGTGCCAGCAGTTTCCCGGAATCCACTGGCTACACCTTC.

The genes are TRBV12-5 and TRBJ2-3; 8 bases map to TRBD2. V trimming: 6 bases; J trimming: 10 bases; junction bases outside the gene matches: 3. This CDR3 comprises 11 residues. The germline V gene encodes CDR1 LGHNT and CDR2 FRNRAP. The CDR3 sequence: CASGTGLAQYF. As DNA, the CDR3 is TGTGCTAGTGGCACGGGACTAGCGCAGTATTTT.

The chain couples TRBV11-2 to TRBJ2-1, with 15 bases matching TRBD2. The CDR3 extends over 17 amino acids. Trimming at V came to 6 bases and at J to 4 bases, leaving 7 bases not matched to a gene. Germline V gives CDR1 SGHAT, CDR2 FQNNGV. This chain's CDR3 is CASRGPGTSGGYNEQFF. Here the CDR3 DNA reads TGTGCCAGCAGGGGGCCCGGGACTAGCGGGGGGTACAATGAGCAGTTCTTC.

This clonotype was counted between two and nine times. The chain links TRBV2 to TRBJ2-1, with TRBD1 matching 7 bases. After removal of 7 bases from V and 4 bases from J, the junction contained 4 bases not matched to a gene. CDR1 SNHLY and CDR2 FYNNEI come from the germline V gene. The CDR3 extends over 13 amino acids. The CDR3 here is CASIQGPYNEQFF. CDR3 nucleotides: TGTGCCAGCATACAGGGGCCGTACAATGAGCAGTTCTTC.